Sequencing of this T cell receptor (beta chain) was carried out in a study of shared clonotypes between healthy human individuals. Study-level points and caveats: Naive CD4 clonotypes were shared across a few donors at about 5%.

The test was conducted at deep level. TCRdb keeps only in-frame clones here, not all; method: immunoSEQ multiplex PCR. The top ten clones hold roughly 0.36% of a sample with millions of clones, 85% to 95% of them seen once. The CDR3 is 17 residues long. Germline-derived CDR1 and CDR2 are MDHEN and SYDVKM. V shed 3 bases and J 3 bases; nucleotides not matched to a gene: 7. CD4+ cells yielded CD45RA+ naive and CD45RA-negative memory subsets. A remark on this clone: Its antigen is unknown.

Sequencing input: naive CD4+ T cells from PBMCs. As for subset: CD45RA+ positively selected. The chain has TRBV28 and TRBJ2-3; 12 nucleotides line up with TRBD2. This clonotype was sampled from a man in his late teens or twenties in good health. Some clones in this sample may be carry-over from other donors' samples. The CDR3 DNA reads TGTGCCAGCAGTTTTGGGCTAGCGGGAGGGAGAACAGATACGCAGTATTTT. This sequence encodes CASSFGLAGGRTDTQYF.